Only a few counts were recorded for the clone carrying this T cell receptor beta chain. This record belongs to a study of PD-L1 blockade in urothelial cancer. Patients were diagnosed with urothelial carcinoma, either locally advanced or metastatic. Germline values: CDR1 LGHNT, CDR2 FRNRAP. With 4 bases removed from V and 5 bases from J, the gap between germline ends came to 9 bases. This CDR3 is built from 12 residues. Spiked synthetic TCR analogs estimated absolute template abundance per PCR. This table comes from immunoSEQ multiplex PCR, and its TCRdb copy is limited to in-frame clones, with some not included. The sample has about 52,000 clones, around 77% seen once.

The sample in question was PBMCs, obtained around atezolizumab (anti-PD-L1) treatment. The receptor was derived from a man aged 65 to 85 with urothelial cancer. This chain links TRBV12-5 with TRBJ2-7; no firm D call. The CDR3 DNA reads TGTGCTAGTGGTTCAGGAAGAAACGAGCAGTACTTC. Amino acids: CASGSGRNEQYF.